This record covers a single T cell receptor (beta chain). The primer mix had 60 Vbeta and 13 Jbeta primers. Profiled with immunoSEQ multiplex PCR; TCRdb holds only in-frame clones, not every one. The sample lists 150,000 or so clones, approximately 82% seen once, with about 11% in the top ten. This specimen belongs to a study of cytomegalovirus exposure and HLA in healthy donors. The CDR3 has 14 amino acids. Germline V gene lookup returns CDR1 SQVTM and CDR2 ANQGSEA. The V gene end was trimmed by 4 bases and the J gene end by 6 bases; junction bases not matched to a gene: 8. This receptor was obtained from a man between 18 and 35 years old in good health and CMV-seropositive. This sequence joins TRBV29-1 and TRBJ1-4; 7 bases match TRBD1. What was sequenced was PBMCs. The CDR3: CSVGAHRGDEKLFF. CDR3 DNA: TGCAGCGTTGGGGCTCACAGGGGTGATGAAAAACTGTTTTTT.